This is a list of T cell receptor beta chains from one sample in a study of shared clonotypes between healthy human individuals. Assay used: immunoSEQ multiplex PCR; TCRdb lists only in-frame clones, some missing. The sample records 950,000 to 1,300,000 clones, about 75% being singletons. The specimen sequenced was memory CD4+ T cells sorted from blood. Receptor source: a man between 18 and 29 years old in good health. Each CDR3 is given with its conserved first and last residue. The D gene is left open where the match is weak. Only some rows state a clone size, as once, few, many or a class for expanded clones.

>TRBJ2-3|TRBD2|TRBV5-4|.
TGTGCCAGCAGCTTGTCAGCGGGAGGGATTCCAGATACGCAGTATTTT
CASSLSAGGIPDTQYF
>TRBJ1-1|TRBD1|TRBV6-5|.
TGTGCCAGTCAGGGAGGGGGCTACCGAACTGAAGCTTTCTTT
CASQGGGYRTEAFF
>TRBJ1-5|.|TRBV18|.
TGTGCCAGCTCACCCGACGCGGGGCCGAGGCCCCAGCATTTT
CASSPDAGPRPQHF
>TRBJ1-2|.|TRBV5-1|.
TGCGCCAGCAGCTTGGTCGGCGGGGTCCATGGCTACACCTTC
CASSLVGGVHGYTF
>TRBJ1-6|.|TRBV5-6|few
TGTGCCAGCAGCTTGGAACAGCGAAATTCACCCCTCCACTTT
CASSLEQRNSPLHF
>TRBJ2-1|TRBD2|TRBV5-1|.
TGCGCCAGCAGCTTAGACGGGAGGGCCTTTAATGAGCAGTTCTTC
CASSLDGRAFNEQFF
>TRBJ1-6|.|TRBV6-1|.
TGTGCCAGCAGTCCATCAGGAAATTCACCCCTCCACTTT
CASSPSGNSPLHF
>TRBJ1-1|.|TRBV5-8|.
TGTGCCAGCAGCTTGGTTGGGGGAGGTACTGAAGCTTTCTTT
CASSLVGGGTEAFF
>TRBJ2-2|.|TRBV29-1|.
TGCAGCGTCAGTGGTGGGAACACCGGGGAGCTGTTTTTT
CSVSGGNTGELFF
>TRBJ2-7|TRBD1|TRBV29-1|.
TGCAGCGTCGGGACAGGGGGTATCTACGAGCAGTACTTC
CSVGTGGIYEQYF
>TRBJ2-2|.|TRBV10-3|.
TGTGCCATCAGTGGTGGGGGGCCGAACACCGGGGAGCTGTTTTTT
CAISGGGPNTGELFF
>TRBJ1-5|.|TRBV21-1|.
TGTGCCAGCAGCAAAAGGGGGGTCCGGCAGACGATCAATCAGCCCCAGCATTTT
CASSKRGVRQTINQPQHF
>TRBJ1-1|.|TRBV5-1|.
TGCGCCAGCAGCCCTGGGGCCGTCACTGAAGCTTTCTTT
CASSPGAVTEAFF
>TRBJ2-7|TRBD2|TRBV14|.
TGTGCCAGCAGCCAAGAAGAAAGCGGGAGATTGGCTTACGAGCAGTACTTC
CASSQEESGRLAYEQYF
>TRBJ2-1|TRBD2|TRBV10-3|once
TGTGCCATCAGTGAAGGCGGGAGGGACAATGAGCAGTTCTTC
CAISEGGRDNEQFF
>TRBJ1-1|TRBD1|TRBV5-4|.
TGTGCCAGCAGCCCCGGGACAGGGTGGACCGAAGCTTTCTTT
CASSPGTGWTEAFF
>TRBJ2-3|.|TRBV14|.
TGTGCCAGCAGCCAAGCTCTTAACAGGGTGAGAGATACGCAGTATTTT
CASSQALNRVRDTQYF
>TRBJ2-5|.|TRBV2|.
TGTGCCAGCACTGCCTCGGGGGAGACCCAGTACTTC
CASTASGETQYF
>TRBJ2-3|TRBD1|TRBV5-4|.
TGTGCCAGCAACACCGACGGACAGGGTGGGGATTTT
CASNTDGQGGDF
>TRBJ2-2|TRBD1|TRBV18|.
TGTGCCAGCTCACTCGATAGGACAGGGTGGAACACCGGGGAGCTGTTTTTT
CASSLDRTGWNTGELFF
>TRBJ2-2|.|TRBV5-6|.
TGTGCCAGCAGCTTCGGTCTAGTCCCCACCGGGGAGCTGTTTTTT
CASSFGLVPTGELFF
>TRBJ1-3|.|TRBV7-2|.
TGTGCCAGCAGCCTACGACCTGGAAACACCATATATTTT
CASSLRPGNTIYF
>TRBJ2-1|.|TRBV5-6|.
TGTGCCAGCACCCTCGGGGCCCTTCAGTTCTTC
CASTLGALQFF